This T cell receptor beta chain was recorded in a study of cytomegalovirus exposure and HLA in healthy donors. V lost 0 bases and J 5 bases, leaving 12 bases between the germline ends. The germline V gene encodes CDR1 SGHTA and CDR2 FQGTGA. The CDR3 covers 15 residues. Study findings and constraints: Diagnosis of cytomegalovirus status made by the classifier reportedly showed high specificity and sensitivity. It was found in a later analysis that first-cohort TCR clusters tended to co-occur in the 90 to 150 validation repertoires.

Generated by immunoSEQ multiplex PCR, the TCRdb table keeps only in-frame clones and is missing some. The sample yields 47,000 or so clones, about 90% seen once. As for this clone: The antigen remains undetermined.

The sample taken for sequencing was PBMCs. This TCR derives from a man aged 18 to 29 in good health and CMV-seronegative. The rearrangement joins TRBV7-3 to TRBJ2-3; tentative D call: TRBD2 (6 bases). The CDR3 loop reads CASSLTPGAEDTQYF. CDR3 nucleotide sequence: TGTGCCAGCAGCTTAACCCCGGGAGCTGAAGATACGCAGTATTTT.